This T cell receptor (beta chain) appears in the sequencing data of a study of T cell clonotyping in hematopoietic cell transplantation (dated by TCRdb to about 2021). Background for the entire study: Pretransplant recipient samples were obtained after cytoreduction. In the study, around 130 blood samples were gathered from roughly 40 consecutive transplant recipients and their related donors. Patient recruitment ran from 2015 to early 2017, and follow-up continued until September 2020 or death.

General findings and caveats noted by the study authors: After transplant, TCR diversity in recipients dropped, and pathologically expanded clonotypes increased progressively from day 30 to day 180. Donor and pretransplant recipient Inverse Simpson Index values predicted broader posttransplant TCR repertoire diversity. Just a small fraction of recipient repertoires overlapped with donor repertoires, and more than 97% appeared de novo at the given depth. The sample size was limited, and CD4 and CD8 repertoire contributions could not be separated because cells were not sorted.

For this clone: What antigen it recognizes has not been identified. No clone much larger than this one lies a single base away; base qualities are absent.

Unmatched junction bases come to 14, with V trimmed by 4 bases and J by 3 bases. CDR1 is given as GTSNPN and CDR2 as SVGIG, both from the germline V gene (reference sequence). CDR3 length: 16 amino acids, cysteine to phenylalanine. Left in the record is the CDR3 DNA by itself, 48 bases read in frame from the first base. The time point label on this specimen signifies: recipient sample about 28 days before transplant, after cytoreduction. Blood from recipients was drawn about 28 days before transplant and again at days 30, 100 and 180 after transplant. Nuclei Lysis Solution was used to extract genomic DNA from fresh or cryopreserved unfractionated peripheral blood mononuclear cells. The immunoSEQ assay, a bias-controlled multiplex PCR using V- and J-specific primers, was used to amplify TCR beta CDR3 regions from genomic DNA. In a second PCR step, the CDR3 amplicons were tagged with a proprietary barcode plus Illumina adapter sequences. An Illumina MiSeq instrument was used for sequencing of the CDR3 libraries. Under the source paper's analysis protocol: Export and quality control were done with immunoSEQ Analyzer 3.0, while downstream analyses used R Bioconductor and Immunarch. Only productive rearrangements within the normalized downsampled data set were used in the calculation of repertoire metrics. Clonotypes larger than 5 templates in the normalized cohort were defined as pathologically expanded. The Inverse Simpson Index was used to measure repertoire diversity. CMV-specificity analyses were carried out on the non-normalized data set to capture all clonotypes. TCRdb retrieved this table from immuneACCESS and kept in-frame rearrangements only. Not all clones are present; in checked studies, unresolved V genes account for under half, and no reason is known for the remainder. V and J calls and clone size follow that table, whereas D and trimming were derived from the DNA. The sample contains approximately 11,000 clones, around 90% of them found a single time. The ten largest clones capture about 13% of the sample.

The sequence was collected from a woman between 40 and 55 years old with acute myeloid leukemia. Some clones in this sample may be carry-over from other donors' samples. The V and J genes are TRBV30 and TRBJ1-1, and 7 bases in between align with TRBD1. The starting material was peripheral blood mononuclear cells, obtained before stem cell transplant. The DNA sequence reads TGTGCCTGGATCCCCTTTCCGGGACAGCGCCACACTGAAGCTTTCTTT. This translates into CAWIPFPGQRHTEAFF.